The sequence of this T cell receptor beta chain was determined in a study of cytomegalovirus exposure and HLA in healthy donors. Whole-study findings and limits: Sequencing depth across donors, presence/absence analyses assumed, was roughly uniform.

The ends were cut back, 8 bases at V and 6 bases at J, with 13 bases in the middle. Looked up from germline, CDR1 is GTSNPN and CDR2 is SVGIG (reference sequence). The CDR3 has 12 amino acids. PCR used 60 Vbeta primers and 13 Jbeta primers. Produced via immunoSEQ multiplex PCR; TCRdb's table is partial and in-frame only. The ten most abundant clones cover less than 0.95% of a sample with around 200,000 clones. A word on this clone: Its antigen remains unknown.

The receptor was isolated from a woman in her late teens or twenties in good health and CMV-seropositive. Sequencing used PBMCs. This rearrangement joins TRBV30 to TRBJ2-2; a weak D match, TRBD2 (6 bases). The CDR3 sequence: CARRGPPGELFF. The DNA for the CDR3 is TGTGCCAGGCGGGGCCCCCCCGGGGAGCTGTTTTTT.